This T cell receptor beta chain was sequenced in a study of cytomegalovirus exposure and HLA in healthy donors. Study observations and caveats: Across donors, sequencing depth was assumed by presence/absence analyses to be roughly uniform. Most likely, a cluster of highly shared sequence variants arose as a sequencing artifact. While the bulk of TCR sequences proved rare, some public TCRs turned up in many donors. By a later analysis, the bulk of CMV-associated TCR beta chains appeared HLA-restricted.

Turning to this clone: Its specificity is unknown.

The germline V gene encodes CDR1 PRHDT and CDR2 FYEKMQ (reference sequence). This CDR3 is built from 15 residues. After removal of 5 bases from V and 3 bases from J, the junction contained 5 bases not matched to a gene. PCR used 60 Vbeta primers and 13 Jbeta primers. Clones were sequenced by immunoSEQ multiplex PCR, and TCRdb holds only the in-frame ones, with some missing. The table lists roughly 150,000 clones, 70% to 80% of them singletons. Sequences were obtained from PBMCs. J is TRBJ2-3 and V is TRBV13; 10 nucleotides line up with TRBD1. The receptor's source is a woman between 40 and 55 years old in good health and CMV-seronegative. CDR3 coding DNA: TGTGCCAGCAGCCTAGACAGGGGGCAAACAGATACGCAGTATTTT. This sequence encodes CASSLDRGQTDTQYF.